These 16 T cell receptor beta chains came from one sample sequenced in a study of breast tumors, draining lymph nodes, adjacent tissues. The lymph nodes were axillary draining lymph nodes from breast cancer patients. TCRdb ran MiXCR on the multiplex PCR reads and lists one entry per CDR3 protein. The table includes approximately 170,000 distinct CDR3 sequences, around a third detected once. Sequenced material: axillary lymph node tissue. The source of these receptors is a female donor with breast cancer. Some clones in this sample may be carry-over from other donors' samples.

With regard to this clonotype: A much larger clone lies a single base off, so this may be a read error. The chain uses TRBV6-5 and TRBJ2-7; maybe TRBD1 (6 bases). The CDR3 has 13 amino acids. The germline gives CDR1 MNHEY, CDR2 SVGAGI. CDR3 in DNA: TGTGCCAGCAGACCAACACAGGGCTACGGGCAGTACTTC. Its translation: CASRPTQGYGQYF.

This clonotype was counted many times. The chain joins TRBV5-6 to TRBJ2-1; the D call may be TRBD1 or TRBD2 (5 bases each). Germline CDR1 SGHDT, CDR2 YYEEEE. Trimming took off 2 bases at V and 4 bases at J, with 13 bases between the two ends. The CDR3 spans 15 residues. Here the CDR3 DNA reads TGTGCCAGCAGCTTAGTCCAGGGACGGTACAATGAGCAGTTCTTC. It codes for CASSLVQGRYNEQFF.

The chain couples TRBV2 to TRBJ2-1; the D gene is possibly TRBD2 (6 bases). This CDR3 has 16 amino acids. Between the trimmed V and J ends, which lost 3 bases and 12 bases, there was a span of 24 bases. The germline CDR1 and CDR2 sequences are SNHLY and FYNNEI. CDR3 coding DNA: TGTGCCAGCAGTGACGTATCGGGAGTTGGCACAGATACGCAGTTCTTC. Amino acids: CASSDVSGVGTDTQFF.

This chain connects TRBV20-1 to TRBJ2-5, with 11 bases that match TRBD2. CDR1 is DFQATT and CDR2 is SNEGSKA in the germline V gene (reference sequence). The CDR3 runs 15 residues. The V segment lost 3 bases and the J segment 3 bases; nucleotides outside the gene matches: 6. The CDR3 nucleotides are TGCAGTGCTAGGACTAGCGGGAAAAGGGAAGAGACCCAGTACTTC. Its protein product is CSARTSGKREETQYF.

The V and J genes are TRBV27 and TRBJ1-3; D is undetermined. Trimming cost V 7 bases and J 2 bases, with 6 bases left between them. The CDR3 is 12 amino acids. CDR1 is MNHEY, CDR2 SMNVEV, per germline (reference sequence). The CDR3 region has the DNA TGTGCCAGCATGGGGACTGGAAACACCATATATTTT. Translated, it gives CASMGTGNTIYF.

The rearrangement uses TRBV20-1 and TRBJ2-7; 11 bases fit TRBD2. Germline lookup yields CDR1 DFQATT and CDR2 SNEGSKA (reference sequence). This CDR3 spans 15 amino acids. V shed 5 bases and J 2 bases; nucleotides not matched to a gene: 8. Here the CDR3 reads CSAPPLAGVTYEQYF. In DNA form, the CDR3 reads TGCAGTGCTCCCCCACTAGCGGGGGTCACCTACGAGCAGTACTTC.

Remarks on this clonotype: A much larger clone lies one base from this, so it may be a read error. The V gene is TRBV5-6, the J gene TRBJ1-1; possible D gene TRBD1, 6 bases. The CDR3 has 16 amino acids. V was trimmed by 3 bases and J by 4 bases, leaving 19 bases between them. Germline V CDR1 and CDR2: SGHDT, YYEEEE. CDR3 residues: CASSWLTGIIPTEAFF. CDR3 nucleotide sequence: TGTGCCAGCAGCTGGTTGACAGGCATTATCCCCACTGAAGCTTTCTTT.

As for this clonotype: Given a much more abundant clone one base away, this may be a read error. This chain uses TRBV20-1 with TRBJ2-3, with 10 nucleotides matching TRBD2. The CDR3 sequence is 14 residues long. Germline CDR1 DFQATT, CDR2 SNEGSKA (reference sequence). CDR3 nucleotides: TGCAGTGCTTTACCTAGCGGGAGTGGAGATATGCAGTATTTT. Translated, it gives CSALPSGSGDMQYF.

This rearrangement joins TRBV7-3 to TRBJ2-7; weak D call: TRBD1 (6 bases). Deletions cut 5 bases from V and 5 bases from J, with 13 bases between. CDR3 size: 13 residues. CDR1 SGHTA and CDR2 FQGTGA come from the germline V gene. The CDR3 sequence is CASSPGALNEQYF. CDR3 coding DNA: TGTGCCAGCAGCCCAGGGGCTTTGAACGAGCAGTACTTC. Variable domain in full (rest from reference TRBV7-3 and TRBJ2-7): GAGVSQTPSNKVTEKGKYVELRCDPISGHTALYWYRQSLGQGPEFLIYFQGTGAADDSGLPNDRFFAVRPEGSVSTLKIQRTERGDSAVYLCASSPGALNEQYFGPGTRLTVT.

In this sample, this clonotype turned up many times. The genes are TRBV14 and TRBJ1-4; 7 nucleotides line up with TRBD1. Germline CDR1 reads SGHDN; CDR2 reads FVKESK. J was trimmed by 0 bases and V by 2 bases; bases with no gene match: 0. The CDR3 length is 15 residues. CDR3: CASSQTGATNEKLFF. The CDR3 DNA sequence: TGTGCCAGCAGCCAAACAGGGGCAACTAATGAAAAACTGTTTTTT.

The chain recombines TRBV20-1 with TRBJ1-1; TRBD1 aligns across 10 bases. The CDR3 runs to 16 residues. Losses at the gene ends were 0 bases for V and 8 bases for J; bases not matched to a gene: 12. Germline V gene sequence: CDR1 DFQATT, CDR2 SNEGSKA (reference sequence). The CDR3 nucleotides read TGCAGTGCTAGAGATCTGACAGGGGGCCCCCGGGCGGAAGCTTTCTTT. As protein: CSARDLTGGPRAEAFF.

A remark on this clonotype: The junction does not match germline at one end; this may be a read error. The gene calls are TRBV11-2 and TRBJ2-3; 7 bases match TRBD1. CDR3 length equals 13 residues. CDR1 and CDR2 from the germline V gene are SGHAT and FQNNGV. CDR3 bases: TGTGCCAGCAGCCTTCCAGGGACAGCTACGCAGTATTTT. It encodes CASSLPGTATQYF. The variable domain in full, with the rest retrieved from reference TRBV11-2 and TRBJ2-3, is EAGVAQSPRYKIIEKRQSVAFWCNPISGHATLYWYQQILGQGPKLLIQFQNNGVVDDSQLPKDRFSAERLKGVDSTLKIQPAKLEDSAVYLCASSLPGTATQYFGPGTRLTVL.

This clonotype was seen repeatedly, ten times or more. The chain uses TRBV19 and TRBJ2-5; the D gene is possibly TRBD1 (5 bases). CDR1 and CDR2 from the germline V gene are LNHDA and SQIVND (reference sequence). Trimming cost V 3 bases and J 2 bases, with 10 bases left between them. This CDR3 region has 14 residues. The CDR3 sequence: CASSMGRLQETQYF. The CDR3 nucleotides read TGTGCCAGTAGTATGGGGCGGCTTCAAGAGACCCAGTACTTC.

There are many counts of this clonotype. The chain recombines TRBV19 with TRBJ1-2, with a weak D call TRBD1 (5 bases). Trimming left V 5 bases short and J 8 bases short, with 18 bases between. Looked up from germline, CDR1 is LNHDA and CDR2 is SQIVND (reference sequence). The length of the CDR3 is 14 residues. In DNA form, the CDR3 reads TGTGCCAGTAGTCAAGGGGCACGGGGCGGGGGCTACACCTTC. Its translation: CASSQGARGGGYTF.

Turning to this clonotype: The junction and the germline gene differ at one end; a read error may be behind it. The rearrangement uses TRBV7-7 and TRBJ1-3; TRBD1 matches 7 bases. Germline lookup yields CDR1 SSHAT and CDR2 FNYEAQ (reference sequence). The CDR3 runs to 14 residues. CDR3: CASSGTGDGSTIYF. The CDR3 region has the DNA TGTGCTAGCAGTGGTACAGGGGATGGGAGTACCATATATTTT.

This clonotype was picked up many times. This chain connects TRBV5-4 to TRBJ2-1, with D uncertain. CDR1 and CDR2 from the germline V gene are SGHNT and YYREEE (reference sequence). CDR3 length: 12 amino acids. V was clipped by 0 bases and J by 7 bases, with 5 bases between them. The CDR3 protein is CASSLEGNEQFF. The CDR3 DNA reads as TGTGCCAGCAGCTTGGAAGGAAATGAGCAGTTCTTC.